The clone carrying this T cell receptor (beta chain) was counted only a few times. The antigen is not known. Germline assignment: CDR1 SEHNR and CDR2 FQNEAQ (reference sequence). Trimming at V came to 1 base and at J to 6 bases, leaving 17 bases not matched to a gene. This CDR3 contains 18 residues. The record originates from a study of blood T cells in healthy people across ages. Study-level findings and limits: Long-lived donors carried more naive CD4+ cells and greater diversity than aged donors. Lack of knowledge of donor CMV status possibly confounded expanded clonotype changes.

Healthy Caucasian individuals from Russia aged roughly 6 to 95 served as donors. The authors isolated at least 6.5 million PBMCs per sample. Through a sample-barcoded 5' primer and a J-beta primer mix, a second PCR was run for roughly 6 to 11 cycles. Via MiXCR, TCRdb re-called the 5' RACE reads, giving one row per CDR3 protein. This table has roughly 800,000 distinct CDR3 sequences, 58% appearing once. This TCR was recovered from a man aged 25-45 years in good health. Sequencing used blood. The rearrangement links TRBV7-9 to TRBJ2-5; 7 bases line up with TRBD2. The CDR3 loop is CASSLDSSGDYLIKTQYF. CDR3 nucleotides: TGTGCCAGCAGCTTAGATTCGTCCGGGGACTACCTCATCAAGACCCAGTACTTC.